This is a list of T cell receptor beta chains from one sample in a study of blood T cell repertoires in COVID-19. The table came from immunoSEQ multiplex PCR; TCRdb's copy has only in-frame clones and leaves some out. This table holds approximately 300,000 clones, approximately 86% found once. Sequencing was performed on peripheral blood. The receptor set was obtained from a human donor with COVID-19, enrolled during active disease. The donor label of this sample is uncertain. Both conserved end residues are part of each CDR3. Fields, in order: CDR3 DNA, CDR3 protein, J gene, D gene, CDR3 length, V gene, clone size. The D gene is left open where the match is weak. Some rows have no size entry. The others give once, few or many, or a class for an expanded clone.

TGTGCCAGCAGCCCGGGTTATTCTGGAAACACCATATATTTT	CASSPGYSGNTIYF	TRBJ1-3	.	14	TRBV3-1/TRBV3-2	.
TGTGCCTGCCCCCCCCGGAGGCAGACCCATTCACCCCTCCACTTT	CACPPRRQTHSPLHF	TRBJ1-6	.	15	TRBV30	.
TGTGCCAGCAGTTTGCCCATCGACTCCTATGGCTACACCTTC	CASSLPIDSYGYTF	TRBJ1-2	.	14	TRBV28	.
TGCGCCAGCAGCGCTAGCGGGAGGCGGACTAGCTCCTACAATGAGCAGTTCTTC	CASSASGRRTSSYNEQFF	TRBJ2-1	TRBD2	18	TRBV5-1	once
TGCGCCAGCAGCTTGAGAGTTTCCTACGAGCAGTACTTC	CASSLRVSYEQYF	TRBJ2-7	.	13	TRBV5-1	.
TGTGCCAGCAGCTTAGGGGGAGGGAACACTGAAGCTTTCTTT	CASSLGGGNTEAFF	TRBJ1-1	.	14	TRBV7-9	.
TGTGCCAGCTCACCAGCGGGAGGGTCAGATACGCAGTATTTT	CASSPAGGSDTQYF	TRBJ2-3	TRBD2	14	TRBV18	.
TGTGCCAGCAAGCGGGTCGGATCCGAGCAGTACTTC	CASKRVGSEQYF	TRBJ2-7	.	12	TRBV6-5	.
TGTGCCAGCAGTTACTCACACGGGAACTATGGCTACACCTTC	CASSYSHGNYGYTF	TRBJ1-2	.	14	TRBV6-5	.
TGTGCCAGCAGCCGTCAGCTGGGGCGCCGGGACACTGAAGCTTTCTTT	CASSRQLGRRDTEAFF	TRBJ1-1	.	16	TRBV7-8	.
TGTGCCAGCAGTGCCCGGGGAGTTAACTATGGCTACACCTTC	CASSARGVNYGYTF	TRBJ1-2	.	14	TRBV25-1	.
TGTGCCAGCAGCTTAGAACAGGGAACATACAATGAGCAGTTCTTC	CASSLEQGTYNEQFF	TRBJ2-1	.	15	TRBV11-3	once
TGTGCCATCAGTGACCTCCTTCGTCCCGGGGAGCTGTTTTTT	CAISDLLRPGELFF	TRBJ2-2	.	14	TRBV10-3	.
TGTGCCTGGAATCGGGGATTGGACACCGGGGAGCTGTTTTTT	CAWNRGLDTGELFF	TRBJ2-2	.	14	TRBV30	.
TGTGCCAGCAGCCTTGAGGGACAGGCACTATCTGTAGGAAGGAATGAGCAGTTCTTC	CASSLEGQALSVGRNEQFF	TRBJ2-1	.	19	TRBV12-1	once
TGTGCCAGCAGCCGGACAGGAGGAAACACCATATATTTT	CASSRTGGNTIYF	TRBJ1-3	TRBD1	13	TRBV6-5	.
TGTGCCAGCAGTTTACGCGAGGTCTCACCCCTCCACTTT	CASSLREVSPLHF	TRBJ1-6	.	13	TRBV12-3/TRBV12-4	.
TGTGCCAGCAGCCTGCCCCCCCTGGCGGCCTATGGCTACACCTTC	CASSLPPLAAYGYTF	TRBJ1-2	.	15	TRBV5-5	.
TGTGCCAGCAGTTTATCCCGACAGGGTGGGGAACTTAACTATGGCTACACCTTC	CASSLSRQGGELNYGYTF	TRBJ1-2	TRBD1	18	TRBV28	.
TGCGCCAGCAGCCAGTCGACAGGGGGCCCTTCCGGGGAGCTGTTTTTT	CASSQSTGGPSGELFF	TRBJ2-2	TRBD1	16	TRBV5-1	.
TGCGCCAGCAGCCCAAATCAGAACTATGGCTACACCTTC	CASSPNQNYGYTF	TRBJ1-2	.	13	TRBV5-1	.
TGTGCCACCAGCAGAGATCCCGGGACAGGGGATTCACCCCTCCACTTT	CATSRDPGTGDSPLHF	TRBJ1-6	TRBD1	16	TRBV15	once
TGTGCCAGCAGCTCGGGACAGCACACAGATACGCAGTATTTT	CASSSGQHTDTQYF	TRBJ2-3	TRBD1	14	TRBV5-6	.
TGTGCCAGTAGAAAGGAACAGGGAGGGACTGAAGCTTTCTTT	CASRKEQGGTEAFF	TRBJ1-1	.	14	TRBV19	.
TGTGCCAGCAGTTGGGGAGGGACTAATGAAAAACTGTTTTTT	CASSWGGTNEKLFF	TRBJ1-4	.	14	TRBV28	.
TGTGCCAGCAAGGACAGGGGGCTGCATAATTCACCCCTCCACTTT	CASKDRGLHNSPLHF	TRBJ1-6	TRBD1	15	TRBV28	once
TGTGCCAGTAGCACAGCGGGCCCCTCTTCACCCCTCCACTTT	CASSTAGPSSPLHF	TRBJ1-6	.	14	TRBV19	.